Following are 5 T cell receptor beta chains from one sample sequenced in a study of immune reconstitution after stem cell transplant in scleroderma (TCRdb year 2017). The library was obtained by RT-PCR. Instrument on record: Illumina MiSeq. TCRdb took the public reads, trimmed them with fastp at Q25, ran MiXCR for clone calling and kept in-frame beta chains. One record per CDR3 amino acid sequence lists the most common genes and DNA. The sample table shows approximately 5,000 distinct CDR3 sequences, and 8.5% are seen once. The top ten clones comprise under 5.5% of the sample. The specimen was collected before or after autologous hematopoietic stem cell transplantation (not recorded which). The receptors shown here come from a male donor with systemic sclerosis.

This clonotype is classed as medium-sized. V is TRBV18 and J is TRBJ1-2; perhaps TRBD1 as D (6 bases). This CDR3 has 16 amino acids. V was clipped by 3 bases and J by 3 bases, with 17 bases between them. Germline CDR1 and CDR2: KGHSH and LQKENI. This CDR3 reads CASSPQETGTHYGYTF. Written as DNA, the CDR3 is TGTGCCAGCTCACCTCAAGAAACCGGGACACACTATGGCTACACCTTC.

In its sample, this clonotype ranks as medium-sized. V usage is TRBV10-3 and J usage is TRBJ2-1; TRBD2 matches at 9 bases. The CDR3 has 16 residues. V trimming: 5 bases; J trimming: 3 bases; junction bases outside the gene matches: 8. CDR1 and CDR2 from the germline V gene are ENHRY and SYGVKD. The CDR3 is CAISPGLAIIYNEQFF. The CDR3 DNA sequence: TGTGCCATCAGTCCGGGACTAGCAATAATCTACAATGAGCAGTTCTTC.

This clonotype is medium-sized. The V call is TRBV6-1, the J call TRBJ2-7; TRBD2 might be the D (6 bases). This CDR3 is 14 amino acids long. Germline V gene data show CDR1 as MNHNS and CDR2 as SASEGT. The ends were cut back, 10 bases at V and 6 bases at J, with 22 bases in the middle. The CDR3 sequence: CATDETGVGSEQYF. The CDR3 region has the DNA TGTGCCACCGATGAAACGGGAGTAGGTTCCGAGCAGTACTTC.

This clonotype is classed as medium-sized. The gene calls are TRBV4-1 and TRBJ2-7, with TRBD1 as a possible D gene (6 bases). The CDR3 covers 16 residues. The germline V and J ends were trimmed by 4 bases and 1 base, with 17 bases remaining between them. From germline, CDR1 is MGHRA and CDR2 YSYEKL. The CDR3 is CASSPRGAGVSYEQYF. CDR3 sequence (DNA): TGCGCCAGCAGCCCAAGAGGAGCAGGGGTTTCCTACGAGCAGTACTTC.

A single count supports this clonotype. The V gene is TRBV5-1, the J gene TRBJ2-5; the D gene is possibly TRBD2 (7 bases). CDR3 length equals 17 residues. V was clipped by 0 bases and J by 4 bases, with 19 bases between them. Germline V CDR1 and CDR2: SGHRS, YFSETQ. The chain's CDR3 is CASSLESRWGGGETQYF. CDR3 bases: TGCGCCAGCAGCTTGGAGTCTCGGTGGGGGGGCGGAGAGACCCAGTACTTC.